This passage covers 31 T cell receptor beta chains from one sample sequenced in a study of beta chain features in type 1 diabetes. The sequenced template was cDNA made from the entire isolated RNA. Profiled with immunoSEQ multiplex PCR; TCRdb holds only in-frame clones, not every one. The data hold 250,000 to 300,000 clones, with roughly 8% observed a single time. Sequencing input: central memory CD4+ T cells from blood. These receptors originate from a woman aged 18-35 years in good health.

The chain has TRBV18 and TRBJ2-3; possible D gene TRBD2, 6 bases. Trimming cost V 6 bases and J 4 bases, with 11 bases left between them. The CDR3 runs 13 residues. Germline V gene lookup returns CDR1 KGHSH and CDR2 LQKENI. CDR3 loop: CASSQSGPDTQYF. CDR3 in DNA: TGTGCCAGCTCGCAAAGCGGGCCAGATACGCAGTATTTT.

This clone occurred a few times. The chain has TRBV4-3 and TRBJ2-3, with 9 bases lining up with TRBD2. This CDR3 is 18 amino acids long. With 0 bases clipped from V and 2 bases from J, the junction kept 9 bases outside the gene matches. The germline CDR1 and CDR2 sequences are LGHNA and YSLEER. The CDR3 here is CASSQDLAGGPSTDTQYF. Here the CDR3 DNA reads TGCGCCAGCAGCCAAGATCTGGCGGGAGGGCCCTCCACAGATACGCAGTATTTT.

This clone was seen a few times. This chain joins TRBV4-3 and TRBJ1-3; D is unclear. Germline values: CDR1 LGHNA, CDR2 YSLEER. The CDR3 is 15 residues long. V shed 2 bases and J shed 4 bases, with 12 bases lying between them. CDR3 nucleotides: TGCGCCAGCAGCCAATTCCCCTCTCCGGGAAACACCATATATTTT. It is translated as CASSQFPSPGNTIYF.

This clone turned up a few times. The chain has TRBV28 and TRBJ1-1, with a possible D match to TRBD1 (5 bases). This CDR3 contains 13 residues. V lost 8 bases and J lost 5, with 15 bases in between. Per germline, CDR1 MDHEN and CDR2 SYDVKM. As DNA, the CDR3 is TGTGCCAGCCGAAACGGGGGTGGTACTGAAGCTTTCTTT. It is translated as CASRNGGGTEAFF.

The V and J genes are TRBV7-3 and TRBJ2-3; D uncertain. The CDR3 sequence is 13 residues long. Germline V lookup: CDR1 SGHTA, CDR2 FQGTGA. Trimming pared 5 bases from V and 5 bases from J, leaving 11 bases between. For the CDR3, the DNA is TGTGCCAGCAGCCCGCCTCGAATAGATACGCAGTATTTT. Protein sequence: CASSPPRIDTQYF.

The genes are TRBV7-2 and TRBJ2-7, with D perhaps matching TRBD1 (6 bases). Germline-derived CDR1 and CDR2 are SGHTA and FQGNSA. V was cut by 6 bases and J by 3 bases, with 15 bases left in between. The CDR3 sequence is 14 residues long. CDR3 bases: TGTGCCAGCAGTCCATCTCGGGACAACTACGAGCAGTACTTC. Amino acid sequence: CASSPSRDNYEQYF.

The J gene is TRBJ1-1, the V gene TRBV5-1, with 8 bases lining up with TRBD1. The CDR3 loop spans 14 amino acids. With V trimmed by 3 bases and J by 5 bases, 6 bases remained unmatched. CDR1 and CDR2 from the germline V gene are SGHRS and YFSETQ. CDR3 sequence: CASSSDRVGTEAFF. CDR3 in DNA: TGCGCCAGCAGCTCGGACAGGGTAGGAACTGAAGCTTTCTTT.

Only a few counts were recorded for this clone. The J gene is TRBJ2-5, the V gene TRBV7-2; D is ambiguous. The length of the CDR3 is 15 residues. Trimming removed 2 bases at V and 2 bases at J, with 12 bases between. Germline V CDR1 and CDR2: SGHTA, FQGNSA. DNA of the CDR3: TGTGCCAGCAGCTTAAGGGCATATGATCAAGAGACCCAGTACTTC. As protein: CASSLRAYDQETQYF. The whole variable domain, remainder taken from reference TRBV7-2 and TRBJ2-5, is GAGVSQSPSNKVTEKGKDVELRCDPISGHTALYWYRQSLGQGLEFLIYFQGNSAPDKSGLPSDRFSAERTGGSVSTLTIQRTQQEDSAVYLCASSLRAYDQETQYFGPGTRLLVL.

This clone has just a few counts. V usage is TRBV5-1 and J usage is TRBJ2-1; no definite D call. This CDR3 region has 12 residues. The V gene's germline CDR1 is SGHRS and CDR2 YFSETQ. Trimming removed 0 bases at V and 6 bases at J, with 4 bases between. DNA for the CDR3: TGCGCCAGCAGCTTGGGTCTCAATGAGCAGTTCTTC. It is translated as CASSLGLNEQFF. The entire variable domain, with the rest obtained from reference TRBV5-1 and TRBJ2-1, is as follows: KAGVTQTPRYLIKTRGQQVTLSCSPISGHRSVSWYQQTPGQGLQFLFEYFSETQRNKGNFPGRFSGRQFSNSRSEMNVSTLELGDSALYLCASSLGLNEQFFGPGTRLTVL.

This clone has a handful of counts. The chain carries TRBV9 and TRBJ1-4; perhaps TRBD1 as D (6 bases). CDR3 length: 16 residues. Trimming left V 0 bases short and J 5 bases short, with 14 bases between. In germline, CDR1 is SGDLS, CDR2 YYNGEE. The CDR3 region has the DNA TGTGCCAGCAGCGTAGCAGGACAGACGATAAATGAAAAACTGTTTTTT. Amino acids: CASSVAGQTINEKLFF.

This clone was counted many times. This chain joins TRBV10-3 and TRBJ2-7, with D perhaps TRBD1 (6 bases). Per germline, CDR1 ENHRY and CDR2 SYGVKD. The length of the CDR3 is 13 residues. The V end was cut by 5 bases, the J end by 3 bases, with 11 bases between. For the CDR3, the DNA is TGTGCCATCAGTAGGGACACAGTCTACGAGCAGTACTTC. It yields the protein CAISRDTVYEQYF.

A few counts support this clone. The V and J genes are TRBV7-6 and TRBJ2-3; no clear D gene. The germline CDR1 and CDR2 sequences are SGHVS and FNYEAQ. The germline V and J ends were trimmed by 5 bases and 3 bases, with 15 bases remaining between them. CDR3 length equals 15 residues. This chain's CDR3 is CASSLVGTQTDTQYF. The CDR3 nucleotides are TGTGCCAGCAGCCTCGTGGGAACCCAGACAGATACGCAGTATTTT.

This clone turned up a few times. The rearrangement joins TRBV18 to TRBJ2-1; the D call may be TRBD1 or TRBD2 (5 bases each). The CDR3 extends over 15 amino acids. The germline V and J ends were trimmed by 5 bases and 2 bases, with 13 bases remaining between them. CDR1 KGHSH and CDR2 LQKENI come from the germline V gene. The CDR3 region has the DNA TGTGCCAGCTCAAGGGTGAGGGGACCCTACAATGAGCAGTTCTTC. This translates into CASSRVRGPYNEQFF.

The chain employs TRBV2 and TRBJ2-7; TRBD1 matches 10 bases. This CDR3 spans 14 amino acids. Germline V gives CDR1 SNHLY, CDR2 FYNNEI. J lost 8 bases, V lost 2 bases, and 6 bases had no gene match. The CDR3 here is CASSERTGGFKQYV. Here the CDR3 DNA reads TGTGCCAGCAGTGAAAGGACAGGGGGGTTTAAGCAGTACGTC.

V is TRBV18 and J is TRBJ1-2; D is unclear. The V gene's germline CDR1 is KGHSH and CDR2 LQKENI. The CDR3 length is 14 residues. V was trimmed by 1 base and J by 4 bases, leaving 10 bases between them. CDR3 DNA: TGTGCCAGCTCACCACGGCCGGAAGTCTATGGCTACACCTTC. Protein sequence: CASSPRPEVYGYTF.

In this sample, this clone turned up a few times. This chain uses TRBV21-1 with TRBJ1-6; the table's D call, TRBD1, was not checked against the DNA. TRBV21-1 has pseudogene status. The CDR3 runs to 20 residues. The CDR3 loop reads CASSKALGQGAKSSRSPLHF. In DNA form, the CDR3 reads TGTGCCAGCAGCAAAGCTTTGGGACAGGGGGCAAAAAGCTCCCGGTCACCCCTCCACTTT.

This chain uses TRBV7-6 with TRBJ1-2, with TRBD1 matching 8 bases. V lost 1 base, J lost 7 bases, and 8 bases stayed unmatched. The germline gives CDR1 SGHVS, CDR2 FNYEAQ. The CDR3 covers 15 residues. Written as DNA, the CDR3 is TGTGCCAGCAGCTTAGTCTTGACAGGGGCAGGTGGCTACACCTTC. It encodes CASSLVLTGAGGYTF.

The chain links TRBV5-1 to TRBJ2-5, with 11 bases matching TRBD1. The V gene's germline CDR1 is SGHRS and CDR2 YFSETQ. The junction had 6 bases not matched to a gene; V was cut back by 0 bases and J by 5 bases. The CDR3 sequence is 16 residues long. CDR3: CASSLEGQGARETQYF. The CDR3 DNA is TGCGCCAGCAGCTTGGAAGGACAGGGGGCGCGGGAGACCCAGTACTTC.

This clone was counted a few times. At the DNA level, this CDR3 is encoded by other sequences in the same sample as well. This chain uses TRBV18 with TRBJ2-5; 9 bases match TRBD1. The ends lost 0 bases at V and 4 bases at J; junction bases unmatched: 3. The V gene's germline CDR1 is KGHSH and CDR2 LQKENI. The CDR3 totals 15 residues. CDR3 protein: CASSPPGQGGETQYF. The DNA of the CDR3 is TGTGCCAGCTCACCACCGGGACAGGGCGGAGAGACCCAGTACTTC. Full variable domain (rest looked up from reference TRBV18 and TRBJ2-5): NAGVMQNPRHLVRRRGQEARLRCSPMKGHSHVYWYRQLPEEGLKFMVYLQKENIIDESGMPKERFSAEFPKEGPSILRIQQVVRGDSAAYFCASSPPGQGGETQYFGPGTRLLVL.

This rearrangement joins TRBV18 to TRBJ1-2; 10 positions match TRBD1. The germline CDR1 and CDR2 sequences are KGHSH and LQKENI. The CDR3 is 14 residues long. Germline trimming cut 6 bases from V and 5 bases from J; bases unmatched to any gene: 6. This CDR3 is CASSLEDRGYGYTF. CDR3 bases: TGTGCCAGCTCTCTTGAGGACAGGGGGTATGGCTACACCTTC.

The genes are TRBV9 and TRBJ2-1; 8 bases align to TRBD1. Germline-derived CDR1 and CDR2 are SGDLS and YYNGEE. The CDR3 loop spans 14 amino acids. J was trimmed by 5 bases and V by 5 bases; bases with no gene match: 6. Here the CDR3 DNA reads TGTGCCAGCAGGCCGGGACAGGTTCACAATGAGCAGTTCTTC. The encoded protein is CASRPGQVHNEQFF.

This clone occurred a few times. This rearrangement joins TRBV29-1 to TRBJ2-5; tentatively, D is TRBD1 (6 bases). CDR3 length: 11 residues. Trimming took off 8 bases at V and 7 bases at J, with 14 bases between the two ends. Germline assignment: CDR1 SQVTM and CDR2 ANQGSEA. The CDR3 here is CSLGDKGTQYF. The CDR3 nucleotides are TGCAGCCTAGGGGACAAGGGGACCCAGTACTTC.

This clone came up a few times. The V gene is TRBV7-9, the J gene TRBJ1-1, with D uncertain. Trimming pared 4 bases from V and 3 bases from J, leaving 9 bases between. The CDR3 runs 13 residues. CDR1 is SEHNR and CDR2 is FQNEAQ in the germline V gene (reference sequence). The CDR3 region has the DNA TGTGCCAGCAGCTCGCTACTTGACACTGAAGCTTTCTTT. It translates to CASSSLLDTEAFF.

V and J are TRBV6-5 and TRBJ2-1; D remains ambiguous. V dropped 0 bases and J dropped 12 bases, with 15 bases sitting between them. Germline lookup yields CDR1 MNHEY and CDR2 SVGAGI. This CDR3 has 14 amino acids. The CDR3 is CASSYSTRPDRQFF. CDR3 coding DNA: TGTGCCAGCAGTTACTCGACAAGGCCGGACCGGCAGTTCTTC.

Note on this clone: A much larger clone differs from this one at a single base, so this may be a read error. This same CDR3 is encoded by further DNA sequences in the sample. The V call is TRBV7-9, the J call TRBJ1-1; D is undetermined. The CDR3 consists of 11 residues. Germline CDR1 SEHNR, CDR2 FQNEAQ (reference sequence). The V end lost 2 bases, the J end lost 3 bases, and 1 base lay between the germline ends. CDR3: CASSLYTEAFF. The CDR3 coding sequence is TGTGCCAGCAGCTTATACACTGAAGCTTTCTTT.

This chain links TRBV7-9 with TRBJ1-1; weak D call: TRBD1 (6 bases). V was clipped by 1 base and J by 5 bases, with 11 bases between them. The CDR3 extends over 14 amino acids. Germline V CDR1 and CDR2: SEHNR, FQNEAQ (reference sequence). The CDR3 protein is CASSLEGGKTEAFF. The CDR3 DNA is TGTGCCAGCAGCTTAGAAGGGGGGAAGACTGAAGCTTTCTTT.

This clone was counted ten times or more. The genes are TRBV11-2 and TRBJ2-1; the D is unclear. The CDR3 is 15 amino acids. CDR1 SGHAT and CDR2 FQNNGV come from the germline V gene. Deletions cut 5 bases from V and 5 bases from J, with 16 bases between. DNA of the CDR3: TGTGCCAGCAGCATACCTCCTATCCGGAACAATGAGCAGTTCTTC. Protein product: CASSIPPIRNNEQFF.

This clone was detected a few times. The chain has TRBV5-1 and TRBJ2-3; D is uncertain. CDR1 SGHRS and CDR2 YFSETQ come from the germline V gene. The CDR3 has 14 residues. The V end was cut by 0 bases, the J end by 1 base, with 6 bases between. CDR3 in amino acids: CASSLDARTDTQYF. CDR3 nucleotide sequence: TGCGCCAGCAGCTTGGACGCCCGCACAGATACGCAGTATTTT.

The sample holds a few counts of this clone. Other DNA sequences within the sample encode an identical CDR3. This rearrangement joins TRBV19 to TRBJ2-3, with no clear D. Trimming pared 4 bases from V and 6 bases from J, leaving 5 bases between. This CDR3 is 11 amino acids long. Germline lookup yields CDR1 LNHDA and CDR2 SQIVND (reference sequence). In DNA form, the CDR3 reads TGTGCCAGTAGTAGGTGGGATACGCAGTATTTT. Translation gives CASSRWDTQYF.

This clone turned up a few times. The chain joins TRBV21-1 to TRBJ2-7; the table's D gene call, TRBD2, was not cross checked with the DNA. TRBV21-1 is a listed pseudogene. This CDR3 region has 19 residues. CDR3 bases: TGTGCCAGCACCGCCAGGGGACTAGCGGGAGGGCCCCGTGAGAACGAGCAGTACTTC. This encodes CASTARGLAGGPRENEQYF.

Only one count was recorded for this clone. The chain is built from TRBV30 and TRBJ2-1; 10 bases are shared with TRBD2. Germline V gene lookup returns CDR1 GTSNPN and CDR2 SVGIG (reference sequence). This CDR3 spans 13 amino acids. CDR3 DNA: TGTGCTTCAGAGCGGGAGGGCAAAAATGAGCAGTTCTTC. Translating gives CASEREGKNEQFF.